This T cell receptor beta chain originates from a study of blood T cell repertoires in COVID-19. Study information: From the United States, Italy and Spain came samples of acute and convalescent COVID-19. T cells, B-cell-depleted T cells, or PBMCs provided the cDNA or gDNA that served as material.

Germline V gene lookup returns CDR1 SGHVS and CDR2 FQNEAQ. V lost 5 bases to trimming and J lost 3 bases, with 13 bases between them. CDR3 length equals 14 residues. In the source study's methods: Nucleated cell counts were estimated from reference gene primer amplification. Sequencing was performed with immunoSEQ multiplex PCR; in TCRdb, only in-frame clones are kept and a portion is missing. The DNA was the basis for D and trimming; V, J and clone size are from that table. The profile shows roughly 250,000 clones, 70% to 75% of them singletons. V and J are TRBV7-8 and TRBJ1-2; D is perhaps TRBD1 (6 bases). Sequenced input: peripheral blood. The receptor's source is a woman aged 80 or over with acute or convalescent COVID-19. CDR3 amino acids: CASSLSDRDYGYTF. CDR3 bases: TGTGCCAGCAGCCTATCGGACAGAGACTATGGCTACACCTTC.